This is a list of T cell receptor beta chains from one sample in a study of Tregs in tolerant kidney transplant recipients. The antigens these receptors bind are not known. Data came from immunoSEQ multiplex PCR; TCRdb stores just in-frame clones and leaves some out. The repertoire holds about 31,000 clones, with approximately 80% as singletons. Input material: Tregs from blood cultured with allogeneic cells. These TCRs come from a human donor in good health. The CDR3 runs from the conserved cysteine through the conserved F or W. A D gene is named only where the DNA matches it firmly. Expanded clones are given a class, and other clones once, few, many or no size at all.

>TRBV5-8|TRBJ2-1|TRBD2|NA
CASSLAVSGSYLYEQFF
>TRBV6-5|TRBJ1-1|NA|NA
CASSYGADKAFF
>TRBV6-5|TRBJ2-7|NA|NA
CASSERGDYEQYF
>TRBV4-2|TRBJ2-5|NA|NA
CASSQQEGVGETQYF
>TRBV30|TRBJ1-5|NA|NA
CAWSVRGQDQPQHF
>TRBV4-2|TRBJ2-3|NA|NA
CASSQDQVFDTQYF
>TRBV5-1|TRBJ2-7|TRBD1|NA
CASRPGQATYEQYF
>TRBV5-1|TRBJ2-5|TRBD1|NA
CASFMTGSETQYF
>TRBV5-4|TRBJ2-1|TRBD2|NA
CASSLPGRSNEQFF
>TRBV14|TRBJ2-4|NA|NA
CASSPTRGGGSIQYF
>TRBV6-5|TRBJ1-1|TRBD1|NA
CASRPPGGADAFF
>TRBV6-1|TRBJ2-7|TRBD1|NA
CASSLTGGAYEQYF
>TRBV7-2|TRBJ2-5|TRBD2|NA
CASSPGGRVRETQYF
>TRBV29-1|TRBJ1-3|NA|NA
CSVIRDYSGNTIYF
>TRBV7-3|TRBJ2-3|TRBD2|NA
CASSSGKSTDTQYF
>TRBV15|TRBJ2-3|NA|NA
CATSGFTDTQYF
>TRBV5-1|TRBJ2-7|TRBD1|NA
CASSPGVSGGTYEQYF
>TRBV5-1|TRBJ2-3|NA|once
CASSTHGKTDTQYF
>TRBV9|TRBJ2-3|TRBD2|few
CASSEGGLAGTQYF
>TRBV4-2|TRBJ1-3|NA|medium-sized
CASSKGLTHSGNTIYF
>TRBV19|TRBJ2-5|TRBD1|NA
CASSPLIGRQGGETQYF
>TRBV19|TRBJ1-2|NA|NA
CASSIVGTNPYGYTF
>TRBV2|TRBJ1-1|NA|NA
CASSEEPMNTEAFF
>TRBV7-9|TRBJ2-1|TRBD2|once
CASSLASSGVEQFF
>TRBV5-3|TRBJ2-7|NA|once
CARSIRPGHGVLEQYF
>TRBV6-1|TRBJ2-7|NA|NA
CALQGTSYEQYF
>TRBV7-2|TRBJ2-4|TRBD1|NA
CASSFLGTGGWTKNIQYF
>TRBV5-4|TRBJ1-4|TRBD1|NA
CASSRSDRGEGEKLFF
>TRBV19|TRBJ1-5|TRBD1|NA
CASSTDRGGQPQHF
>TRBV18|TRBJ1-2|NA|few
CASSPQGSGYTF
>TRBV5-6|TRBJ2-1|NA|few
CASSLIRGNEQFF
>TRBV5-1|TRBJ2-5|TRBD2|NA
CASSVGLAGILETQYF
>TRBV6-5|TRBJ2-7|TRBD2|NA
CASRKGLAGIFGQYF